This T cell receptor (beta chain) derives from a study of cytomegalovirus exposure and HLA in healthy donors. Broader study findings: An Asian-associated ancestry cluster reportedly showed fewer N-insertions than the roughly 670-donor mean in a later analysis. A missense DCLRE1C variant was associated with V- and J-gene trimming of TCR beta chains in a later analysis, and an independent cohort replicated the association. Data from an earlier analysis indicated that most TCR beta V segments were productive either about 87% or about 30% of the time. Rarity held for most TCR sequences, but there were some public TCRs that occurred in many donors.

Vbeta (60) and Jbeta (13) primers were used in the PCR. Profiled with immunoSEQ multiplex PCR; TCRdb holds only in-frame clones, not every one. Here the sample spans some 63,000 clones, roughly 80% being singletons. Of note for this clone: What it binds is not known.

CDR1 MNHEY and CDR2 SVGAGI come from the germline V gene. This CDR3 spans 15 amino acids. The V end lost 6 bases, the J end lost 0 bases, and 12 bases lay between the germline ends. The chain carries TRBV6-5 and TRBJ2-1; TRBD1 is a possible D gene (6 bases). This receptor was taken from a woman between 35 and 50 years old in good health and CMV-seronegative. Sequences were obtained from PBMCs. The CDR3 DNA reads as TGTGCCAGCAGCCGGCGGACAGTCTCCTACAATGAGCAGTTCTTC. Translating it yields CASSRRTVSYNEQFF.